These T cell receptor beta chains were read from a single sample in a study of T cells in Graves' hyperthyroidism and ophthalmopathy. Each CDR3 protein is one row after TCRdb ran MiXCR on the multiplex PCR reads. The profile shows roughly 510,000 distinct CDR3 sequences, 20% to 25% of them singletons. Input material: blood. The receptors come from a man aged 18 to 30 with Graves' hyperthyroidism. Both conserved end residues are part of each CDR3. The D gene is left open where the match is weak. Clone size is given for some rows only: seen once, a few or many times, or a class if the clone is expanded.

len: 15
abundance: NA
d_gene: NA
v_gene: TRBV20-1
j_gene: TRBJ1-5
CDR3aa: CSAAATVKEGLPQHF
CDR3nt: TGCAGTGCCGCGGCGACAGTCAAAGAAGGGCTGCCCCAGCATTTT

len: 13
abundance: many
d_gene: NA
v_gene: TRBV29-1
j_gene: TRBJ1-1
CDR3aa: CSVDPGLHTEAFF
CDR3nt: TGCAGCGTTGATCCGGGGTTACACACTGAAGCTTTCTTT

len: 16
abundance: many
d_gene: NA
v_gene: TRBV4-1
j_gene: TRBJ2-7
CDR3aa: CASSGGWRQALYEQYF
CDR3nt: TGCGCCAGCAGCGGAGGTTGGAGACAGGCCCTTTACGAGCAGTACTTC

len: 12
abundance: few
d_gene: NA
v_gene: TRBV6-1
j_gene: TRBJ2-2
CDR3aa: CSSRTNTGELFF
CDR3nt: TGTTCCAGCAGAACGAACACCGGGGAGCTGTTTTTT

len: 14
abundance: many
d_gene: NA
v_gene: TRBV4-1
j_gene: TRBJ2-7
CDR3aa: CASSPPRSSYEQYF
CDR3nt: TGCGCCAGCAGCCCCCCTCGAAGCTCCTACGAGCAGTACTTC

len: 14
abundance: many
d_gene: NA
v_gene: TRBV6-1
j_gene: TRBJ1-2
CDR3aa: CASSELPVGYGYTF
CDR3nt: TGTGCCAGCAGTGAGCTCCCAGTAGGCTATGGCTACACCTTC

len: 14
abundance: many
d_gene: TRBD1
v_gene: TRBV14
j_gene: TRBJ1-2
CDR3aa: CASSQGQGAYGYTF
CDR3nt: TGTGCCAGCAGCCAAGGACAGGGGGCTTATGGCTACACCTTC

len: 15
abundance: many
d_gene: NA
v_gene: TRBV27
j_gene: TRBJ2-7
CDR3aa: CASSSLPTGRGEQYF
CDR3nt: TGTGCCAGCAGTTCCCTCCCGACAGGCAGAGGCGAGCAGTACTTC

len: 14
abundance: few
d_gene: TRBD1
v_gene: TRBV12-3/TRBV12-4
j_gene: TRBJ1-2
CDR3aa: CASSSSSAGQGYTF
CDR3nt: TGTGCCAGCAGTTCGTCCTCCGCGGGACAGGGCTACACCTTC

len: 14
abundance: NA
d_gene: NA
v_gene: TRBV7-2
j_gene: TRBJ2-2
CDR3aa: CASRITRDTGELFF
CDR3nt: TGTGCCAGCAGGATCACAAGGGACACCGGGGAGCTGTTTTTT

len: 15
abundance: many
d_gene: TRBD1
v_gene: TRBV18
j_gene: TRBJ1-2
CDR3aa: CASSPRTGDRDGYTF
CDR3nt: TGTGCCAGCTCACCACGTACAGGGGACAGGGATGGCTACACCTTC

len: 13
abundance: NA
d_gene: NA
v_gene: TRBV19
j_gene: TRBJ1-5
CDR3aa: CASIGQSNQPQHF
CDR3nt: TGTGCCAGTATAGGGCAGAGCAATCAGCCCCAGCATTTT

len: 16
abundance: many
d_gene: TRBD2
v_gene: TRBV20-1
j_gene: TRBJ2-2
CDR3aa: CSASGTSGGNTGELFF
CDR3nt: TGCAGTGCTAGTGGGACTAGCGGGGGGAACACCGGGGAGCTGTTTTTT

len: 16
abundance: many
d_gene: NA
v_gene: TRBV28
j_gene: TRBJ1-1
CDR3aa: CASSLSYPAPNTEAFF
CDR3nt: TGTGCCAGCAGTTTAAGCTATCCGGCACCGAACACTGAAGCTTTCTTT

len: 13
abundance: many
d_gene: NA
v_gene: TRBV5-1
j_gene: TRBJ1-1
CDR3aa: CASSNSVNTEAFF
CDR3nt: TGCGCCAGCAGCAATAGCGTGAACACTGAAGCTTTCTTT

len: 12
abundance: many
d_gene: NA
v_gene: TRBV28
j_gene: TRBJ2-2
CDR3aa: CASSLTPGELFF
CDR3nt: TGTGCCAGCAGTCTCACCCCCGGGGAGCTGTTTTTT

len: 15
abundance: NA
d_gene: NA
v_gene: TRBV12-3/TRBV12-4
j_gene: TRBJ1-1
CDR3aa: CASSPLGGRNTEAFF
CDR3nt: TGTGCCAGCAGTCCACTGGGAGGGAGGAACACTGAAGCTTTCTTT

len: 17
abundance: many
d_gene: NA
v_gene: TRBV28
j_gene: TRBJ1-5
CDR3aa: CASTRGLGAYSNQPQHF
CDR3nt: TGTGCCAGCACCCGGGGGCTAGGGGCATATAGCAATCAGCCCCAGCATTTT

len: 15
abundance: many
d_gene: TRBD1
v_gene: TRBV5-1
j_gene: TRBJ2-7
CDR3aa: CASSLEGQISYEQYF
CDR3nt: TGCGCCAGCAGCTTGGAGGGACAGATTTCCTACGAGCAGTACTTC

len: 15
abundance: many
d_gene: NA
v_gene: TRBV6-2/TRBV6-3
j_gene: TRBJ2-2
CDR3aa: CASSYRSGQAGELFF
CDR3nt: TGTGCCAGCAGTTACCGGTCAGGGCAAGCCGGGGAGCTGTTTTTT

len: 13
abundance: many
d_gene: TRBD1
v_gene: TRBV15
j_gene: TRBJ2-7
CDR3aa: CATSVDRVSEQYF
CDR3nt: TGTGCCACCAGCGTAGACAGGGTCAGCGAGCAGTACTTC

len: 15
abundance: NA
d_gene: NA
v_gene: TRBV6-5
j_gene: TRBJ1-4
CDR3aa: CASSYSINPNEKLFF
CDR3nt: TGTGCCAGCAGTTACTCGATTAACCCTAATGAAAAACTGTTTTTT

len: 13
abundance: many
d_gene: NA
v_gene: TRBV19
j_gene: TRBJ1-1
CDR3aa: CASSISWDTEAFF
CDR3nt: TGTGCCAGTAGTATTTCATGGGACACTGAAGCTTTCTTT

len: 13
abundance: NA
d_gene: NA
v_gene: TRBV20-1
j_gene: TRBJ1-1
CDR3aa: CSARNLGNTEAFF
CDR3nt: TGCAGTGCTAGAAATTTGGGGAACACTGAAGCTTTCTTT

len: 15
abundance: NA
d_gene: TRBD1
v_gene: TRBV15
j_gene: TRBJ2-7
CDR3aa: CATSRGQTGAYEQYF
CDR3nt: TGTGCCACCAGCAGAGGTCAGACAGGGGCCTACGAGCAGTACTTC

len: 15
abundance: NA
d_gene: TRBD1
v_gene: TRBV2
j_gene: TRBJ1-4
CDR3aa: CASSPGQGRPEELFF
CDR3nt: TGTGCCAGCAGCCCGGGACAGGGGCGACCCGAGGAACTGTTTTTT

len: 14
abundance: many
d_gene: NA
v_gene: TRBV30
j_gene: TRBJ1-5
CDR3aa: CAWSANSNHQPQHF
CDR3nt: TGTGCCTGGAGTGCAAACAGTAACCATCAGCCCCAGCATTTT

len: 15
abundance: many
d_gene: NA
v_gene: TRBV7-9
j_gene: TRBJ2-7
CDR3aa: CASSFSGTYSYEQYF
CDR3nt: TGTGCCAGCAGCTTCTCCGGGACATACTCCTACGAGCAGTACTTC

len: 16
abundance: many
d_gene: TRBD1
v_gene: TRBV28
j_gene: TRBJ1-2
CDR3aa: CASSGPGTDTNYGYTF
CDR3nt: TGTGCCAGCAGTGGACCCGGGACAGATACTAACTATGGCTACACCTTC

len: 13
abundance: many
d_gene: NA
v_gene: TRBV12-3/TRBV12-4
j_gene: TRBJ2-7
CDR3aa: CASSFLQGYEQYF
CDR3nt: TGTGCCAGCAGTTTTTTGCAGGGCTACGAGCAGTACTTC

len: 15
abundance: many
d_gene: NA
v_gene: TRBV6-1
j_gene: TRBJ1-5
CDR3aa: CASNDGVGGHQPQHF
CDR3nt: TGTGCCAGCAATGACGGGGTTGGAGGGCATCAGCCCCAGCATTTT

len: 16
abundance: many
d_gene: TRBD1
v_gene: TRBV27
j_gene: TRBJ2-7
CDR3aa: CASSIIPGQGDYEQYF
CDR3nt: TGTGCCAGCAGTATCATTCCGGGACAGGGGGACTACGAGCAGTACTTC

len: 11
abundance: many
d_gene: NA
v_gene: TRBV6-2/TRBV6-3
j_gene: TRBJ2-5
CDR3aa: CASTSGETQYF
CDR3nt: TGTGCCAGCACTTCGGGAGAGACCCAGTACTTC

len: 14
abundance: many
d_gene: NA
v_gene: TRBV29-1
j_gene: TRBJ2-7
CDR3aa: CSVSPEGTLYEQYF
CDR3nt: TGCAGCGTCTCCCCCGAAGGGACTCTCTACGAGCAGTACTTC

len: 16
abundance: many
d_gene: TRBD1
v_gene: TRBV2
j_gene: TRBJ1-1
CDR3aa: CASNPWTGGAQTEAFF
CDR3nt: TGTGCCAGCAACCCGTGGACAGGGGGCGCCCAGACTGAAGCTTTCTTT

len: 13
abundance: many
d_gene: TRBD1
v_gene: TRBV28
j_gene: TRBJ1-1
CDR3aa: CASPAQGDPEAFF
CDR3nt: TGTGCCAGCCCCGCCCAGGGGGATCCTGAAGCTTTCTTT

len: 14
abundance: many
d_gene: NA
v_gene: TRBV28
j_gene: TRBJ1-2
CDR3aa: CASSLSRRLYGYTF
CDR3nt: TGTGCCAGCAGTTTATCGAGAAGACTATACGGCTACACCTTC

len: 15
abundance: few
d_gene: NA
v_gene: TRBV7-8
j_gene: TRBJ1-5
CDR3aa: CASSLARLSNQPQHF
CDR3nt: TGTGCCAGCAGCTTAGCGCGGCTGAGCAATCAGCCCCAGCATTTT

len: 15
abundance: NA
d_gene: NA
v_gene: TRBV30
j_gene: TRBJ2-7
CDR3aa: CAWSVLGRATYEQYF
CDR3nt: TGTGCCTGGAGTGTACTGGGCAGGGCAACCTACGAGCAGTACTTC

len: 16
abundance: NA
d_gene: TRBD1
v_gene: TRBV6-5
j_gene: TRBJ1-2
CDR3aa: CASSSDRGRWILGYTF
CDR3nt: TGTGCCAGCAGTTCGGACAGGGGGAGGTGGATTCTCGGCTACACCTTC

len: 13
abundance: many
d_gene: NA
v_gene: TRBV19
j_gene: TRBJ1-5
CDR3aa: CASSIATYQPQHF
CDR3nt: TGTGCCAGTAGTATAGCAACTTATCAGCCCCAGCATTTT

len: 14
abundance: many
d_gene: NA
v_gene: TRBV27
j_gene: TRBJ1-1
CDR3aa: CASSTGTRNTEAFF
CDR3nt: TGTGCCAGCAGTACCGGGACACGGAACACTGAAGCTTTCTTT

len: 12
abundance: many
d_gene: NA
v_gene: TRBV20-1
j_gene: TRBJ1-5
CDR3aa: CSARAASTPQHF
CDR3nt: TGCAGTGCTAGGGCGGCAAGTACGCCCCAGCATTTT

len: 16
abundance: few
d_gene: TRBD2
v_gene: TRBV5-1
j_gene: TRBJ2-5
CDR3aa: CASSLEGLALQETQYF
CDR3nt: TGCGCCAGCAGCTTGGAGGGACTAGCACTACAAGAGACCCAGTACTTC

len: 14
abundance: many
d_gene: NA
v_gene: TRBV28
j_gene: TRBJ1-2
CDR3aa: CASNSGHANYGYTF
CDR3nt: TGTGCCAGCAATAGCGGACACGCTAACTATGGCTACACCTTC

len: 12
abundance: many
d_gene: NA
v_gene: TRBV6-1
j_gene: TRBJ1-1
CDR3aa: CASGKKPLEAFF
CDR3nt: TGTGCCAGCGGAAAGAAACCGCTTGAAGCTTTCTTT

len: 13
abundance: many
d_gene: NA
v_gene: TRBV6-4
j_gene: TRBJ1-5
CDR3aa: CASSAETNQPQHF
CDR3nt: TGTGCCAGCAGTGCTGAGACTAATCAGCCCCAGCATTTT

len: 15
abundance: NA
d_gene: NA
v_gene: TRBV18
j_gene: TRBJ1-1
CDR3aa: CASSPPLGLNTEAFF
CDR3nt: TGTGCCAGCTCACCACCCTTGGGGCTGAACACTGAAGCTTTCTTT

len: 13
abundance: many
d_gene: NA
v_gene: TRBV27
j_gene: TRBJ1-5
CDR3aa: CASSLSKNQPQHF
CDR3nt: TGTGCCAGCAGTTTATCGAAAAATCAGCCCCAGCATTTT

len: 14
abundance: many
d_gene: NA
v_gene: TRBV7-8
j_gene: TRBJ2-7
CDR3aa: CASSLAGAPYEQYF
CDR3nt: TGTGCCAGCAGCTTAGCCGGGGCTCCCTACGAGCAGTACTTC

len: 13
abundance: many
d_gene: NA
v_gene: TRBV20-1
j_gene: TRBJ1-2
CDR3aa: CSAAGDTNYGYTF
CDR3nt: TGCAGTGCTGCAGGGGATACTAACTATGGCTACACCTTC

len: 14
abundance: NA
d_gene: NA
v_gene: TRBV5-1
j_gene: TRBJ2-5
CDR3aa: CASSLAVGPATQYF
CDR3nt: TGCGCCAGCAGCTTGGCTGTCGGTCCCGCGACCCAGTACTTC

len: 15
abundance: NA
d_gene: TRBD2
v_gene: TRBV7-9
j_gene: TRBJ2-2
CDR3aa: CASELAGGVAEELFF
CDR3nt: TGTGCCAGCGAGCTAGCGGGGGGCGTTGCCGAGGAGCTGTTTTTT

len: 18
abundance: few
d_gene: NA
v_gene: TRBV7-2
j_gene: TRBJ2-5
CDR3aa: CASSLGPRGTANQETQYF
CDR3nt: TGTGCCAGCAGCTTAGGGCCCCGCGGGACAGCTAATCAAGAGACCCAGTACTTC

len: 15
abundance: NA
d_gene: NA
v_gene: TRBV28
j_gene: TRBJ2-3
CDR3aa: CASSSPDPPGDTQYF
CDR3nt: TGTGCCAGCAGTTCCCCGGACCCTCCTGGAGATACGCAGTATTTT